This paragraph reports one T cell receptor (beta chain). Its target is not known. After removal of 5 bases from V and 5 bases from J, the junction contained 15 bases not matched to a gene. Germline CDR1 reads SGHRS; CDR2 reads YFSETQ. This CDR3 is 18 amino acids long. These data come from a study of cytomegalovirus exposure and HLA in healthy donors. The PCR employed 60 Vbeta primers together with 13 Jbeta primers. The repertoire was sequenced with immunoSEQ multiplex PCR; TCRdb's copy has only in-frame clones and lacks some. Of fewer than 100,000 clones listed, about 77% were seen once; the top ten hold around 3%. General study findings and limits: Available immune exposure information covered CMV serostatus only. Researchers reported in a later analysis that a missense DCLRE1C variant was tied to TCR beta V- and J-gene trimming. The number of N-insertions in an Asian-associated ancestry cluster was reportedly below the 666-donor mean in a later analysis.

The specimen sequenced was PBMCs. The J gene is TRBJ2-5, the V gene TRBV5-1; 13 bases align to TRBD2. This sequence was found in a man in his forties in good health and CMV-seronegative. The CDR3 reads CASSPLGTSGGAGETQYF. In DNA form, the CDR3 reads TGCGCCAGCAGTCCCCTAGGAACTAGCGGGGGGGCCGGGGAGACCCAGTACTTC.